These 10 T cell receptor beta chains originate from one sample sequenced in a study of graft-versus-host responses after intestinal transplantation. Repertoires were generated with immunoSEQ multiplex PCR, while TCRdb's copy carries only in-frame clones and drops some. The sample contains about 130,000 clones, about 93% of which appear only once. Antigens for these TCRs are unknown. This sample comprised unstimulated CD4+ T cells sorted from spleen or lymph node cells, obtained before intestinal transplant. Receptors originate from a human donor who received an intestinal transplant.

The rearrangement links TRBV6-6 to TRBJ2-7, with a tentative D call TRBD2 (5 bases). V lost 5 bases and J lost 7, with 9 bases in between. The germline CDR1 and CDR2 sequences are MNHNY and SVGAGI (reference sequence). The CDR3 consists of 11 residues. The CDR3 region has the DNA TGTGCCAGCAGTGTCGGGGTGGAGCAGTACTTC. It specifies CASSVGVEQYF.

J is TRBJ2-5 and V is TRBV6-1, with 12 bases identical to TRBD2. V gave up 6 bases and J gave up 4 bases; unmatched junction bases: 3. The CDR3 loop spans 14 amino acids. Germline V lookup: CDR1 MNHNS, CDR2 SASEGT. The CDR3 reads CASRKGLAGETQYF. The CDR3 DNA follows: TGTGCCAGCAGGAAGGGACTAGCGGGAGAGACCCAGTACTTC.

The rearrangement links TRBV9 to TRBJ2-3; D is undetermined. V was trimmed by 3 bases and J by 6 bases, leaving 14 bases between them. The germline CDR1 and CDR2 sequences are SGDLS and YYNGEE. This CDR3 region has 14 residues. The CDR3 loop reads CASSDDGRSDTQYF. The DNA for the CDR3 is TGTGCCAGCAGCGACGACGGACGGTCCGATACGCAGTATTTT.

The V gene is TRBV19, the J gene TRBJ2-2, with D maybe TRBD1 (6 bases). Germline V gene sequence: CDR1 LNHDA, CDR2 SQIVND (reference sequence). Trimming removed 6 bases from V and 6 bases from J, with 14 bases in between. The CDR3 is 14 amino acids. CDR3 sequence: CASRMTQGAGELFF. The CDR3 coding sequence is TGTGCCAGTAGGATGACACAGGGAGCCGGGGAGCTGTTTTTT.

The chain recombines TRBV11-2 with TRBJ1-5, with TRBD1 matching over 8 bases. This CDR3 has 14 residues. CDR1 and CDR2 (germline): SGHAT, FQNNGV. J was trimmed by 11 bases and V by 4 bases; bases with no gene match: 10. The CDR3 coding sequence is TGTGCCAGCAGCTCCGACAGGGGTTCCATCGCCCAGCATTTT. This translates into CASSSDRGSIAQHF.

In this sample, this clone turned up once. The chain carries TRBV5-1 and TRBJ1-1; 7 nucleotides align to TRBD1. This CDR3 has 13 residues. V trimming: 7 bases; J trimming: 4 bases; junction bases outside the gene matches: 7. Germline V gene lookup returns CDR1 SGHRS and CDR2 YFSETQ. DNA for the CDR3: TGCGCCAGCGGAAAGACAGGGAGCACTGAAGCTTTCTTT. Its protein product is CASGKTGSTEAFF.

The V call is TRBV6-1, the J call TRBJ1-3, with no clear D. This CDR3 region has 13 residues. Between the trimmed V and J ends, which lost 4 bases and 4 bases, there was a span of 8 bases. Looked up from germline, CDR1 is MNHNS and CDR2 is SASEGT. CDR3 amino acids: CASSGGTGNTIYF. CDR3 sequence (DNA): TGTGCCAGCAGTGGGGGTACCGGAAACACCATATATTTT.

V gene TRBV6-1 combines with J gene TRBJ1-1, with D hard to call. Trimming shortened V by 8 bases and J by 0 bases, and 13 bases separated the two germline ends. The CDR3 has 14 residues. Germline V gene lookup returns CDR1 MNHNS and CDR2 SASEGT. The CDR3 reads CASRYNSMNTEAFF. In DNA, the CDR3 is TGTGCCAGCCGGTATAATTCGATGAACACTGAAGCTTTCTTT.

The chain has TRBV4-2 and TRBJ2-7; 14 bases are a match to TRBD2. CDR3 size: 16 residues. The V segment lost 3 bases and the J segment 3 bases; nucleotides outside the gene matches: 4. CDR1 is LGHNA and CDR2 is YNFKEQ in the germline V gene. The CDR3, as DNA: TGTGCCAGCAGCCAGGCTGGGACTAGCGGGAGCTACGAGCAGTACTTC. Protein sequence: CASSQAGTSGSYEQYF.

The chain carries TRBV6-5 and TRBJ2-3, with unresolved D. The CDR3 contains 13 residues. V lost 8 bases and J 1 base, leaving 10 bases between the germline ends. Germline V gene sequence: CDR1 MNHEY, CDR2 SVGAGI. The CDR3 coding sequence is TGTGCCAGCTTCCCGCCCGGCACAGATACGCAGTATTTT. This encodes CASFPPGTDTQYF.